This T cell receptor (beta chain) was observed in a study of regulatory T cells in long-lasting Graves disease (dated by TCRdb to the early 2020s). For context, the study as a whole: To count as having persistent Graves' disease, a patient had to have received antithyroid drug treatment for over 5 years with TSH receptor autoantibodies remaining persistently positive. The study was registered as a clinical trial and conducted in China. On average, persistent Graves' disease patients in the clinical cohort had been on antithyroid drugs for around ten years. Peripheral blood TCR sequencing and RNA sequencing compared persistent Graves' disease patients with newly diagnosed Graves' disease patients. TCR sequencing covered some 13 persistent and 20 or so newly diagnosed Graves' disease patients, around 33 samples in total.

Points on this clonotype: Its antigen specificity is not known. Within one base of it there is no much larger clone, and no base qualities were kept.

Broader findings and caveats from the paper: Preferential use of TRBV28, TRBJ1-2 and TRBJ2-5 was observed in persistent disease, whereas TRBV20-1 and TRBJ2-1 were favored in newly diagnosed disease. The study examined only peripheral blood because the primary lesion, thyroid tissue, could not be accessed. Lower TCR Shannon entropy and fewer highly expanded clones were observed in persistent Graves' disease patients than in newly diagnosed patients, which suggested clonal expansion. The small sample size was acknowledged by the authors as a limitation that may reduce accuracy. A larger number of public clonotypes was shared among persistent patients (approximately 2,600) than among newly diagnosed patients (around 880). Sequencing and analysis were limited to the TCR beta chain.

The method was multiplex PCR. The sample was run on an Illumina HiSeq 4000. TCR beta libraries were built with iRepertoire HTBI primers and Arm-PCR amplification of CDR3 regions. Before sequencing, the PCR products underwent gel purification. Turning to the authors' computational methods: Across samples, roughly 60 TRBV and 14 TRBJ segments were identified and used for gene usage analysis of CDR3 amino acid clonotypes. COPE and FqMerger were used to merge filtered high-quality paired reads into contigs. BLAST was used to align contigs to the IMGT TRBV, TRBD and TRBJ reference genes, and CDR3 was defined following IMGT. Clonotypes above 0.1% frequency were classified as highly expanded clones. Shannon entropy was used to measure repertoire diversity, and the Gini coefficient was used to measure V-J evenness. Clonotypes shared by more than one individual were considered public. In TCRdb, the public reads were trimmed at Q25 with fastp and aligned with MiXCR, with productive beta chains retained. Here each entry gathers all rows of one CDR3 protein and keeps the most common genes and DNA. The V and J calls and clone size are TCRdb's, not the authors'. The sample data list about 470,000 distinct CDR3 sequences, and roughly 20% of these were observed just once. 7.8% of the sample is taken by the ten largest.

This specimen's time point label, per the study, means: persistent/refractory GD, antithyroid drugs over 5 years with positive TRAb. For both TCR sequencing and RNA sequencing, RNA was extracted from PBMCs in TRIzol. The diagnosis of Graves' disease was made according to American Thyroid Association guidelines. Recruitment of patients was carried out at an endocrinology department in Xi'an, China. Each patient gave approximately 9.7 milliliters of peripheral blood, collected in an EDTA anticoagulant tube. Ficoll Paque Plus density gradient separation was used to isolate PBMCs, and no further T cell sorting was performed. An Agilent 2100 Bioanalyzer and agarose gel were used to assess RNA quality, and a NanoDrop 2000 was used to measure RNA concentration. The junction shows trimming of 5 bases on V and 4 bases on J, and the gene matches do not reach 6 bases of it. The CDR3 runs 16 residues from the cysteine to the phenylalanine. Only the CDR3 part of the read is kept: 48 bases, read in frame from the first base. CDR1 LNHDA and CDR2 SQIVND are derived from the germline V gene (reference sequence).

This sample comprised peripheral blood mononuclear cells (PBMCs), obtained when the disease was refractory, from a patient treated with antithyroid drugs. Rearrangement joined TRBV19 to TRBJ2-1; TRBD2 aligns with 12 central bases. The clonotype originates from a female donor with Graves disease. The DNA reads TGTGCCAGTAGTCCCCCTAGCGGGAGGGCGTACAATGAGCAGTTCTTC. Its protein product is CASSPPSGRAYNEQFF.